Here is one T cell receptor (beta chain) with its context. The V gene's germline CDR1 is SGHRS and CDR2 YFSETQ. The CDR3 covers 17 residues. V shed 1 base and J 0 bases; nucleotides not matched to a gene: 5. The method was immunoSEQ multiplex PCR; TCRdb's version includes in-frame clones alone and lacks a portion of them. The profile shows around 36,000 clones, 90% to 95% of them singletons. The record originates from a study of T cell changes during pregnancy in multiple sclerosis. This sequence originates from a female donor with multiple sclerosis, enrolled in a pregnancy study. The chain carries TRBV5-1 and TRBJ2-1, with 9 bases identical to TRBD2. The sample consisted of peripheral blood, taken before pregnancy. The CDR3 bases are TGCGCCAGCAGCTTGTTTCTTAGCGGGAGCTCCTACAATGAGCAGTTCTTC. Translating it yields CASSLFLSGSSYNEQFF.